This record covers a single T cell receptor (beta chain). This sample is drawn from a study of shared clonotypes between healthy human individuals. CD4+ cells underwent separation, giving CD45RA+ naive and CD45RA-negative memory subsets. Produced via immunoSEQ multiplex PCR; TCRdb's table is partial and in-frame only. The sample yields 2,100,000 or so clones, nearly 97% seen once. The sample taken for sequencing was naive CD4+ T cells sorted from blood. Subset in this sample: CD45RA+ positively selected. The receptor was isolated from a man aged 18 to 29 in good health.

The CDR3 here is CASSIGSGINIQYF. The CDR3 DNA is TGTGCCAGTAGTATAGGTAGCGGGATAAACATTCAGTACTTC. V gene TRBV19 combines with J gene TRBJ2-4; 8 positions agree with TRBD2. Per the germline V gene, CDR1 is LNHDA and CDR2 is SQIVND (reference sequence). The V and J ends lost 1 base and 6 bases, in that order; junction bases with no gene match: 2. This CDR3 is built from 14 residues. The full variable domain, rest sourced from reference TRBV19 and TRBJ2-4, is DGGITQSPKYLFRKEGQNVTLSCEQNLNHDAMYWYRQDPGQGLRLIYYSQIVNDFQKGDIAEGYSVSREKKESFPLTVTSAQKNPTAFYLCASSIGSGINIQYFGAGTRLSVL.